This record covers a single T cell receptor (beta chain). This entry belongs to a study of identical twins. The CDR3 sequence is 14 residues long. Germline CDR1 reads DFQATT; CDR2 reads SNEGSKA (reference sequence). Trimming removed 0 bases from V and 10 bases from J, with 16 bases in between. TCRdb itself ran the 5' RACE reads through MiXCR, one entry per CDR3 protein. The repertoire holds about 520,000 distinct CDR3 sequences, with around 20% as singletons. These data also featured in a second study, about T cells expressing NK-cell markers.

V usage is TRBV20-1 and J usage is TRBJ2-1; weak D call: TRBD2 (6 bases). This clonotype originated in a woman between 18 and 29 years old in good health. The sample comprised CD4+ T cells sorted from blood. The CDR3 DNA is TGCAGTGCTAGAGACGCGACAGCGGGTAACGAGCAGTTCTTC. Its protein product is CSARDATAGNEQFF.